This TCR beta chain comes out of a study of blood T cell repertoires in COVID-19. Looking at the study overall: Some COVID-19 samples were acute and others convalescent; all came from the United States, Italy and Spain. In each case, the material was cDNA or gDNA derived from T cells, B-cell-depleted T cells, or PBMCs.

The age range of participants was about 18 to 95 years, with residence in about 25 US areas. Participant-given clinical history determined each cohort assignment. Libraries were prepared by immunoSEQ multiplex PCR; TCRdb keeps only in-frame clonotypes and omits some of them. The repertoire holds about 140,000 clones, more than 80% seen once, with 1.5% to 2% in the top ten. V lost 4 bases and J 0 bases, leaving 7 bases between the germline ends. The CDR3 extends over 14 amino acids. Germline lookup yields CDR1 SNHLY and CDR2 FYNNEI. This clonotype was sampled from a woman aged 18-30 years who had been exposed to COVID-19. The sequencing input was PBMCs or T cells enriched from blood (not recorded which). The rearrangement uses TRBV2 and TRBJ1-5; D is perhaps TRBD1 (5 bases). In DNA form, the CDR3 reads TGTGCCAGCAGTGGGACAAATAGCAATCAGCCCCAGCATTTT. This gives the protein CASSGTNSNQPQHF.